This T cell receptor (beta chain) is from a study of T cells after yellow fever vaccination. Whole-study findings and limits: In FACS-sorted repertoires, abundant clonotypes from the bulk population could appear as contaminants. Shared CD4/CD8 clonotypes were a small share, likely from convergent recombination.

The CDR3 length is 13 residues. Germline V gives CDR1 SGHTA, CDR2 FQGNSA. Trimming pared 4 bases from V and 12 bases from J, leaving 18 bases between. Remarks on this clonotype: Its antigen is undetermined.

5'RACE template switching produced TCR cDNA carrying a universal primer site and UMIs. TCRdb passed the 5' RACE reads through MiXCR, listing each CDR3 protein once. The table has about 210,000 distinct CDR3 sequences, about 3% seen once. The specimen comprised CD4+ T cells sorted from PBMCs, sampled 10 days after the yellow fever booster vaccination. The sequence was obtained from a man younger than 35 who received the YFV17D yellow fever vaccine. The chain joins TRBV7-2 to TRBJ1-1; D uncertain. CDR3 region: CASSSAEGVDSFF. The CDR3 region has the DNA TGTGCCAGCAGCTCAGCCGAGGGTGTGGACTCTTTCTTT.